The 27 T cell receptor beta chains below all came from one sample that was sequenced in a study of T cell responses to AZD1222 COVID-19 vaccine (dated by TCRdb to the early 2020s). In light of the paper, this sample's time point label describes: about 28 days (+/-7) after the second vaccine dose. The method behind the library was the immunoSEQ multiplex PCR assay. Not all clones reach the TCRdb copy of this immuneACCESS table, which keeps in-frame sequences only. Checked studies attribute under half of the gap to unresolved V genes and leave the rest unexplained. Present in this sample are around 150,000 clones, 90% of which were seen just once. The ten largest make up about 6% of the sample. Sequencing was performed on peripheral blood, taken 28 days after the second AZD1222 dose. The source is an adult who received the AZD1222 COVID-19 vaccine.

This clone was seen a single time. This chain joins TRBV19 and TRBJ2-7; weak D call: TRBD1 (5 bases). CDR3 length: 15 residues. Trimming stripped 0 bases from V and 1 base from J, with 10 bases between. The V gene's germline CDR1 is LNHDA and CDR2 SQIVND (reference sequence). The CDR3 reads CASSIELTASYEQYF. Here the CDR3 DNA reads TGTGCCAGTAGTATAGAACTGACAGCATCCTACGAGCAGTACTTC.

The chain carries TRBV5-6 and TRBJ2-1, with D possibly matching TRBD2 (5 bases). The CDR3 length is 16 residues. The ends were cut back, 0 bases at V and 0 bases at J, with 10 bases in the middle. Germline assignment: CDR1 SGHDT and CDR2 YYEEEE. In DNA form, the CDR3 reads TGTGCCAGCAGCTTGGGGGCGAGCGGCTCCTACAATGAGCAGTTCTTC. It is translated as CASSLGASGSYNEQFF.

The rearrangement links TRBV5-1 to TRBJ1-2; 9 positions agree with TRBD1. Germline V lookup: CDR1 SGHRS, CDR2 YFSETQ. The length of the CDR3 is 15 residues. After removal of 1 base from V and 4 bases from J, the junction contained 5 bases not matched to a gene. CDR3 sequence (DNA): TGCGCCAGCAGCTTGCGGACAGGGGATCCCTATGGCTACACCTTC. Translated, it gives CASSLRTGDPYGYTF. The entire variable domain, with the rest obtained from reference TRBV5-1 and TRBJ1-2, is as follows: KAGVTQTPRYLIKTRGQQVTLSCSPISGHRSVSWYQQTPGQGLQFLFEYFSETQRNKGNFPGRFSGRQFSNSRSEMNVSTLELGDSALYLCASSLRTGDPYGYTFGSGTRLTVV.

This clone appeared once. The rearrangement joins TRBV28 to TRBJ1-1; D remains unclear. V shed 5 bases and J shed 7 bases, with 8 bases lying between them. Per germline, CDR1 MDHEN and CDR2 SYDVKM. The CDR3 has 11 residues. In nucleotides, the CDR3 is TGTGCCAGCAGTCCCGCCCGTGAAGCTTTCTTT. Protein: CASSPAREAFF. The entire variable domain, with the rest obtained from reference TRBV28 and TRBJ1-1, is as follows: DVKVTQSSRYLVKRTGEKVFLECVQDMDHENMFWYRQDPGLGLRLIYFSYDVKMKEKGDIPEGYSVSREKKERFSLILESASTNQTSMYLCASSPAREAFFGQGTRLTVV.

The CDR3 sequence is CASSEENRLGQPQHF. The DNA for the CDR3 is TGTGCCAGCTCCGAGGAGAACAGGCTAGGACAGCCCCAGCATTTT. This chain uses TRBV2 with TRBJ1-5; the D gene is possibly TRBD1 (5 bases). The CDR3 is made up of 15 amino acids. Trimming removed 8 bases at V and 7 bases at J, with 21 bases between. Germline V CDR1 and CDR2: SNHLY, FYNNEI.

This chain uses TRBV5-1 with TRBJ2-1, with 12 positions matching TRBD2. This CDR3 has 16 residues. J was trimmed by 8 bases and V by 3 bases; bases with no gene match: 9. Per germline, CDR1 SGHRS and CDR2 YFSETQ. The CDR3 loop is CASSSATSGREDEQFF. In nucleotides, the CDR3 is TGCGCCAGCAGCTCCGCGACTAGCGGGAGAGAAGATGAGCAGTTCTTC. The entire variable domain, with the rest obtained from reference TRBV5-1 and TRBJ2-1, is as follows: KAGVTQTPRYLIKTRGQQVTLSCSPISGHRSVSWYQQTPGQGLQFLFEYFSETQRNKGNFPGRFSGRQFSNSRSEMNVSTLELGDSALYLCASSSATSGREDEQFFGPGTRLTVL.

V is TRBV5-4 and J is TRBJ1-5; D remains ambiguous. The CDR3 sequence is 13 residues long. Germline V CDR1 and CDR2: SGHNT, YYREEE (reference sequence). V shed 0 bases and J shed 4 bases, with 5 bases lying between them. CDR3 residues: CASSLDQNQPQHF. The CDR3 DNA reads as TGTGCCAGCAGCTTGGACCAGAATCAGCCCCAGCATTTT.

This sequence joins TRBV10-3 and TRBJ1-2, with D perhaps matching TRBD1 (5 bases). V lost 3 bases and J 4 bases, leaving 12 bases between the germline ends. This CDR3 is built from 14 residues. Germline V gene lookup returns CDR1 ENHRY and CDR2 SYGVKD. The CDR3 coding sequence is TGTGCCATCAGTGAATTAGGGGCAGGCTATGGCTACACCTTC. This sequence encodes CAISELGAGYGYTF.

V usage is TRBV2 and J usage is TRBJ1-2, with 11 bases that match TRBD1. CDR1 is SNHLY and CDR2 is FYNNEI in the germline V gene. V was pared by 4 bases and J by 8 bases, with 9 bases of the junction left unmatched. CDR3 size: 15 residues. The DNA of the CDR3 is TGTGCCAGCAGTGCCGAGGACAGGGGGCGAAGGGGCTACACCTTC. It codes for CASSAEDRGRRGYTF.

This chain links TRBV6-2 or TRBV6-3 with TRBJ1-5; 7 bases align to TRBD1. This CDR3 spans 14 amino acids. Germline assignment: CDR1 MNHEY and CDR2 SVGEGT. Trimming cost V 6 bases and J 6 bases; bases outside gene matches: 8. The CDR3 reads CASSWTGVSQPQHF. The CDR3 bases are TGTGCCAGCAGCTGGACAGGTGTGAGTCAGCCCCAGCATTTT.

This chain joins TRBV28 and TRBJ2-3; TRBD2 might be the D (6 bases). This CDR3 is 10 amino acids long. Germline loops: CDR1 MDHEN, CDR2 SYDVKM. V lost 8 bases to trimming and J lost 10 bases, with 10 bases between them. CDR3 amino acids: CASGPGAQYF. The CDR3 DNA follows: TGTGCCAGCGGACCGGGGGCGCAGTATTTT.

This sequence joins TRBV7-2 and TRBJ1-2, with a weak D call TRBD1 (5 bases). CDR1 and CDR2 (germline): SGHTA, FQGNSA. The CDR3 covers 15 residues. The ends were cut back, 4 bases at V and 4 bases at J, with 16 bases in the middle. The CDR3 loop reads CASSSEVGTVYGYTF. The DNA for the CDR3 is TGTGCCAGCAGCTCAGAAGTCGGGACTGTCTATGGCTACACCTTC.

CDR3 sequence reads: CAIRSGQGRSGYEQYF. The CDR3 DNA sequence: TGTGCCATCAGAAGCGGACAGGGAAGGTCGGGCTACGAGCAGTACTTC. V usage is TRBV10-3 and J usage is TRBJ2-7; 8 bases match TRBD1. The length of the CDR3 is 16 residues. V gave up 6 bases and J gave up 3 bases; unmatched junction bases: 13. The germline V gene encodes CDR1 ENHRY and CDR2 SYGVKD.

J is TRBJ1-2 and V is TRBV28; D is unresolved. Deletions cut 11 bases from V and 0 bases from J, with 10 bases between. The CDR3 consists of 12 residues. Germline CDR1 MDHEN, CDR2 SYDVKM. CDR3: CASQASNYGYTF. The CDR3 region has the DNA TGTGCCTCTCAGGCCTCTAACTATGGCTACACCTTC.

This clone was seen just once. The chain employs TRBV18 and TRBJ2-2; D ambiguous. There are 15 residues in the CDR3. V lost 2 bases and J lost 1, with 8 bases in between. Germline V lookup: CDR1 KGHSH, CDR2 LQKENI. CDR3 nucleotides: TGTGCCAGCTCACCAGGACGGGTGAACACCGGGGAGCTGTTTTTT. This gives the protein CASSPGRVNTGELFF.

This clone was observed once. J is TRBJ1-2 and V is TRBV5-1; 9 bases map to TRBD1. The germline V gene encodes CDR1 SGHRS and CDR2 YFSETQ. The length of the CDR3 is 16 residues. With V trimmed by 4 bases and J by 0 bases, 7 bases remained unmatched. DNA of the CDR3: TGCGCCAGCAGCCACGGGACAGGGAACACTAACTATGGCTACACCTTC. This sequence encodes CASSHGTGNTNYGYTF.

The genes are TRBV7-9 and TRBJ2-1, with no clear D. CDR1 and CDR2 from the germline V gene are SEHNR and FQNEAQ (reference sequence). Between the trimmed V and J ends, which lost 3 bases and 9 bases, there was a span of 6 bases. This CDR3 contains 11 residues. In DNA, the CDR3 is TGTGCCAGCAGCTTGTCCGGTGAGCAGTTCTTC. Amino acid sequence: CASSLSGEQFF.

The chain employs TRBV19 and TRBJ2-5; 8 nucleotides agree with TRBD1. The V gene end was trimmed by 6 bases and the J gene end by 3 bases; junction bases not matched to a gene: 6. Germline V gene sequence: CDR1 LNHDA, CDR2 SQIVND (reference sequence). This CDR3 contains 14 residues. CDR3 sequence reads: CASSIIQGEETQYF. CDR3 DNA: TGTGCCAGTAGCATAATACAGGGGGAAGAGACCCAGTACTTC.

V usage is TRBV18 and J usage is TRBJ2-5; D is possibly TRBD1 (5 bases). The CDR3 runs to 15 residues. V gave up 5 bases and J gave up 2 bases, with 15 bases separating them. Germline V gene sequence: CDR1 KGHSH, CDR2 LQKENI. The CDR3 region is CASSSYGADQETQYF. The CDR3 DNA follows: TGTGCCAGCTCAAGCTATGGGGCGGATCAAGAGACCCAGTACTTC.

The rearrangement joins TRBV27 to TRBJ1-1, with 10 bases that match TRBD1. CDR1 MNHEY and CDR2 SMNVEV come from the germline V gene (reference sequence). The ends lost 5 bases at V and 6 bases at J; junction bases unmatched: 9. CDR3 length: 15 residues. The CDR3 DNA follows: TGTGCCAGCAGTAACCTCCGGGACAGGGGCGCTGAAGCTTTCTTT. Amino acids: CASSNLRDRGAEAFF.

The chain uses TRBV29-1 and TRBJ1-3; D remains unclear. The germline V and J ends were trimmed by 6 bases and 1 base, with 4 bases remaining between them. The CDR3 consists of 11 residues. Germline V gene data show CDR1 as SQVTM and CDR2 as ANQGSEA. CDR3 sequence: CSVGSGNTIYF. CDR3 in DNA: TGCAGCGTAGGATCTGGAAACACCATATATTTT.

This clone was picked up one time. CDR3 sequence: CASSPSTGGGNQPQHF. The CDR3 region has the DNA TGTGCCAGCTCACCCTCGACAGGGGGCGGCAATCAGCCCCAGCATTTT. The V gene is TRBV18, the J gene TRBJ1-5; 10 bases line up with TRBD1. V trimming: 3 bases; J trimming: 2 bases; junction bases outside the gene matches: 4. The CDR3 spans 16 residues. Germline V CDR1 and CDR2: KGHSH, LQKENI.

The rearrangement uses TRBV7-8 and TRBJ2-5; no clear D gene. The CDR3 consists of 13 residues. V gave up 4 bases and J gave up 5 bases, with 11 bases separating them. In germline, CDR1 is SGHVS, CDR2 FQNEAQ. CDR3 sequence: CASSSGPQETQYF. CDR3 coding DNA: TGTGCCAGCAGCTCGGGCCCTCAGGAGACCCAGTACTTC.

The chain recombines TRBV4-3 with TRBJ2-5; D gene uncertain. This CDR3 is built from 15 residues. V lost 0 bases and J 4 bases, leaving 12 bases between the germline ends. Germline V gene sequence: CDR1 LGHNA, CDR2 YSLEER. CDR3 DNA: TGCGCCAGCAGCCAAGATCCTGAAAGAATAGAGACCCAGTACTTC. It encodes CASSQDPERIETQYF.

In DNA form, the CDR3 reads TGTGCCAGCAGTCCAACGACTAGCGGGGGCCAAGAGACCCAGTACTTC. This codes for CASSPTTSGGQETQYF. The rearrangement uses TRBV6-6 and TRBJ2-5; 12 nucleotides line up with TRBD2. Germline lookup yields CDR1 MNHNY and CDR2 SVGAGI (reference sequence). V shed 5 bases, J shed 1 base, and the junction held 5 bases outside the gene matches. CDR3 size: 16 residues.

CDR3 sequence reads: CASSLEAGGSYEQYF. CDR3 nucleotide sequence: TGTGCCAGCAGCTTAGAGGCGGGAGGATCCTACGAGCAGTACTTC. The chain combines TRBV7-3 with TRBJ2-7, with 8 positions matching TRBD2. CDR3 length equals 15 residues. CDR1 and CDR2 from the germline V gene are SGHTA and FQGTGA. With 2 bases clipped from V and 1 base from J, the junction kept 4 bases outside the gene matches.

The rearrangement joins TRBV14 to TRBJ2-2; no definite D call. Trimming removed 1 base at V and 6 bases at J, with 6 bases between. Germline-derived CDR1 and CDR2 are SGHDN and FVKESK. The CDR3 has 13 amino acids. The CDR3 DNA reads TGTGCCAGCAGCCAAGTCTACTCCGGGGAGCTGTTTTTT. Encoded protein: CASSQVYSGELFF.